This T cell receptor beta chain appears in the sequencing data of a study of blood T cell repertoires in COVID-19. Study in general: T cells, B-cell-depleted T cells, or PBMCs provided the cDNA or gDNA that served as material.

As processed by the authors: Researchers report that nucleated cell counts were estimated from reference gene primer amplification. Sequencing was performed with immunoSEQ multiplex PCR; in TCRdb, only in-frame clones are kept and a portion is missing. V, J and clone size are taken as reported in that table, and D and trimming were inferred from the DNA itself. The top ten hold more than 1% of the sample, which has more than 70,000 clones, less than 90% seen once. This CDR3 region has 13 residues. V lost 1 base to trimming and J lost 2 bases, with 8 bases between them. The germline V gene has CDR1 SQVTM and CDR2 ANQGSEA.

This rearrangement joins TRBV29-1 to TRBJ1-2; D gene ambiguous. This receptor was identified in a man at least 80 years old with active or convalescent COVID-19. Sequencing was done on a sample of peripheral blood. CDR3: CSVEVQTNYGYTF. In DNA, the CDR3 is TGCAGCGTTGAAGTACAGACAAACTATGGCTACACCTTC.